The rows below give T cell receptor beta chains drawn from one sample of a study of tumor-infiltrating lymphocytes in primary liver carcinoma. TCRdb reprocessed the multiplex PCR reads via MiXCR and lists one record per CDR3 protein. The sample holds approximately 120,000 distinct CDR3 sequences; 64% are singletons and the top ten take 8% to 9%. The sample comprised liver tumor tissue from sampling region 3. The receptors here all came from a woman in her fifties or sixties with primary liver carcinoma and hepatitis B virus infection. Each CDR3 is given with its conserved first and last residue. D genes are given only for firm matches. The size of a clone is reported for some rows only, either as once, few or many, or as a class for expanded clones.

clone_size	v_call	d_call	j_call	cdr3_nt	cdr3_aa
.	TRBV7-9	.	TRBJ2-1	TGTGACAGCAGCTTAGGAGTAGGGGGGATGAGGGATGAACAGTTCTTC	CDSSLGVGGMRDEQFF
.	TRBV4-2	.	TRBJ2-7	TGTGCCATCAGCCAGGGAGCCTTGAACTCCTACGGGCAGTACTTC	CAISQGALNSYGQYF
.	TRBV5-1	.	TRBJ2-2	TGCGCCAGCAACTCCGGGACGTACACCGGGGAGCTGTTTTTT	CASNSGTYTGELFF
.	TRBV7-8	.	TRBJ2-7	TGTGCCAGCAGCTTAGTGGCTACCTACGAGCAGTACTTC	CASSLVATYEQYF
.	TRBV6-5	.	TRBJ2-5	TGTGCCAGCAGTTGCTCTCACGACCTCGGGGAGACCCAGTACTTC	CASSCSHDLGETQYF
few	TRBV28	TRBD1	TRBJ2-2	TGTGCCAGCACCACGGGACAGGGGAGGGGGGAGCTGTTTTTT	CASTTGQGRGELFF
few	TRBV28	.	TRBJ2-1	TGTGCCAGCAGTTCATCGACCCGTTCAAACTTC	CASSSSTRSNF
many	TRBV7-9	.	TRBJ2-3	TGTGCCAGCAGCATCCCCTTAGGGGTCGATGATACGCAGTATTTT	CASSIPLGVDDTQYF
.	TRBV11-3	TRBD2	TRBJ2-1	TGTGCCAGCAGTTCTAGCGGGAGGGCCGCGGGGCAGTTCTTC	CASSSSGRAAGQFF
medium-sized	TRBV11-2	TRBD1	TRBJ2-7	TGTGCCAGCAGCTTAGTACAGGGGTCCACCTACGAGCAGTACTTC	CASSLVQGSTYEQYF
.	TRBV4-2	.	TRBJ2-1	TGTGCCAGCAGCCAGGGGGACTCCTACAATGTGCAGTTCTTC	CASSQGDSYNVQFF
.	TRBV7-8	.	TRBJ2-1	TGTGTCAGCAGCTTAGGGGGGACTTCCGCCTACAATGAGCAGTTCTTC	CVSSLGGTSAYNEQFF
.	TRBV30	TRBD2	TRBJ2-7	TGTGCCTGGAGTGGGGCGGGGACTAGTCGATACGAGCAGTACTTC	CAWSGAGTSRYEQYF
once	TRBV29-1	.	TRBJ2-5	TGCAGCGTCGGACAGCCTCAAGAGATCCAGTATTTC	CSVGQPQEIQYF
many	TRBV30	TRBD1	TRBJ2-7	TGTGCCTGGGGACAGGGGGAATACGAGCAGTACTTC	CAWGQGEYEQYF
.	TRBV11-2	TRBD2	TRBJ2-2	TGTGCCAGCAGTTTGTTCGCGGGAGCCCACGGGGAGCTGTTTTTT	CASSLFAGAHGELFF
.	TRBV5-8	.	TRBJ2-3	TGTGCCAGCAGCCGGGGTTTAATGGAGACTAGCACAGATACGCAGTATTTT	CASSRGLMETSTDTQYF
.	TRBV10-1	.	TRBJ2-5	TGCGCCAGCAGATCGGGATTAGTTAAAGAGACCCAGTACTTC	CASRSGLVKETQYF
.	TRBV6-1	.	TRBJ1-5	TGTGCCAGCAGTGAGCACGGAGGAGGCAATCAGACCCAGCATTTT	CASSEHGGGNQTQHF
many	TRBV4-2	TRBD2	TRBJ2-4	TGTGCCAGCAGCCAAGTACTAGCGGGAGCGGCAGGTGGTCAGTACTTC	CASSQVLAGAAGGQYF
many	TRBV28	TRBD1	TRBJ2-7	TGTGCCAGCAGTTCACAGGGGAATGGCTACGAGCAGTACTTC	CASSSQGNGYEQYF
few	TRBV5-6	TRBD1	TRBJ1-1	TGTGCCAGCAGCATCCCGTGGGGCAGGGGGGGCACTGAAGCTTTCTTT	CASSIPWGRGGTEAFF
.	TRBV10-2	.	TRBJ1-1	TGCGCCAGCAGTATTCGTGAAAACGCTGAAGCTTTCTTT	CASSIRENAEAFF
.	TRBV7-9	TRBD2	TRBJ2-7	TGTACCAGCAGCTTAGGACTAGCGGGGCGCTCCTACGATCAGTACTTC	CTSSLGLAGRSYDQYF
.	TRBV6-1	TRBD1	TRBJ2-2	TGTGCCAGCAGGCTTGACAGGGTCGACACCGGGGAGCTGTTCTTT	CASRLDRVDTGELFF
.	TRBV7-9	.	TRBJ2-5	TGTGCCGTTGGACCCACCCAGGAGGCCCAGTACTTC	CAVGPTQEAQYF
.	TRBV5-1	.	TRBJ2-1	TGCGCCAGCCGCCGGGACCTGGTCTACGATGAGCAGTTCTTC	CASRRDLVYDEQFF
.	TRBV30	.	TRBJ1-5	TGTGCCTGGACGCTGCCGGGGCCAAAACCCCAGCCCCAGCATTTT	CAWTLPGPKPQPQHF
.	TRBV30	.	TRBJ1-5	TGTGCCTGGACTCATGGGGAGGCTCAGCCCCAGCATTTT	CAWTHGEAQPQHF
few	TRBV5-1	.	TRBJ2-4	TGCGCCAGCAGCCGGGACTCTAGCGTAGCCAAAAACATTCAGTACTTC	CASSRDSSVAKNIQYF
.	TRBV29-1	.	TRBJ1-5	TGCAGCGTGGCCTCAGGGGTAGGTAACAATCAGCCCCAGCATTTT	CSVASGVGNNQPQHF
.	TRBV7-8	.	TRBJ2-2	TGTGCCAGCAGCTTAAATTGGCGGGAATACACCGGGGAGCTGTTTTTT	CASSLNWREYTGELFF
.	TRBV6-4	TRBD2	TRBJ2-3	TGCGCCAGCAGAGACGTAGCGGGAGAGTCCACAGATACGCAGTATTTT	CASRDVAGESTDTQYF
.	TRBV11-2	.	TRBJ2-7	TGTGCCAGCAGCCTTAACCGTGGAACCTCCTACGAGCAGTACTTC	CASSLNRGTSYEQYF
many	TRBV5-1	.	TRBJ2-3	TGTGCCAGCAGCTTGGAAGATACGCAGTATTTT	CASSLEDTQYF
.	TRBV11-2	.	TRBJ2-7	TGTGCCAGCAGTCCCGGGGGCTACGGGCAGTACTTC	CASSPGGYGQYF
many	TRBV14	TRBD1	TRBJ2-7	TGTGCCAGCAGCACTGGGACAGGGGGAGTCTCCTACGAGCAGTACTTC	CASSTGTGGVSYEQYF
.	TRBV12-3/TRBV12-4	TRBD1	TRBJ2-2	TGTGCCAGCAGACCCCAGGGGGCCGGGGAGCTGTCTTTT	CASRPQGAGELSF
.	TRBV7-9	.	TRBJ2-1	TGTGCCAGCAGCTTAGGTTGGCGCTCGCTGGACAAGGGTACAAATGAGCAGTTCTTC	CASSLGWRSLDKGTNEQFF
.	TRBV7-9	.	TRBJ2-3	TGTGCCAGTAGCTTCCCGGGAGTAATCACAGATACGCTGTATTTT	CASSFPGVITDTLYF
once	TRBV11-2	.	TRBJ2-7	TGCGCCAGCAGCATAGGGCCGAGGGCTTCCTACGAGCAGTACTTC	CASSIGPRASYEQYF
.	TRBV28	.	TRBJ1-5	TGTGGCAGCAGCCCGGGGGGGAGCAATCAGCCCCAGCATTTT	CGSSPGGSNQPQHF
.	TRBV5-1	.	TRBJ2-5	TGCGCCAGCAGCTTGGAATGTGACAGTCAAGAGACCCAGTACTTC	CASSLECDSQETQYF
once	TRBV6-5	.	TRBJ2-1	TGTGCCAGCTGTTACAGGGCTATGACCTACAATGAGCAGTTCTTC	CASCYRAMTYNEQFF
.	TRBV6-1	.	TRBJ1-6	TGTGCCAGCAATGAAGTAGCGGATACGGCAGGTTCACCCCTCCACTTT	CASNEVADTAGSPLHF
many	TRBV11-1	TRBD2	TRBJ2-7	TGTGCCAGCAGCCACTGGACTAGCGGGTCCTACGAGCAGTACTTC	CASSHWTSGSYEQYF